This T cell receptor beta chain stems from a study of regulatory dendritic cells for organ transplantation. Only one count was recorded for this clone. No antigen is known for it. The assay was immunoSEQ multiplex PCR, and TCRdb's table has in-frame clones only and misses some. The sample carries under 40,000 clones, about 90% recorded once. Study-wide points: Alloreactive memory CD8+ T cell pools varied considerably between individuals. Resting memory CD8+ T cells held the most alloreactive clonotypes.

From germline, CDR1 is LGHNA and CDR2 YSLEER. The length of the CDR3 is 14 residues. The J segment lost 5 bases and the V segment lost 1 base, leaving 2 bases of the junction unmatched. The clonotype originates from a human donor in good health. This chain connects TRBV4-3 to TRBJ1-5; 7 nucleotides agree with TRBD1. Sequencing input: naive CD8+ T cells from blood. The subset is: CD45RA+ naive T cells. The chain's CDR3 is CASSQVGGYQPQHF. The CDR3 DNA reads TGCGCCAGCAGCCAAGTAGGGGGCTATCAGCCCCAGCATTTT.